Presented here are 7 T cell receptor beta chains from one specimen sequenced in a study of Ad26.COV2.S vaccination and SARS-CoV-2 variants. Treatment: approximately 18 received Ad26.COV2.S at low or high dose, single or two shots; about 5 received placebo; per-sample allocation not given. Day 63 after the first vaccine or placebo injection was the time point for sampling. Sequenced by immunoSEQ multiplex PCR; TCRdb stores in-frame clones only, minus some. Of 300,000 to 400,000 clones in the sample, 85% to 90% were seen once. The sample in question was peripheral blood, obtained in a trial of Ad26.COV2.S vaccine versus placebo. The receptor set was obtained from a person between 18 and 65 years old who received the Ad26.COV2.S COVID-19 vaccine or a placebo.

The chain carries TRBV6-2 or TRBV6-3 and TRBJ1-2; 10 bases map to TRBD1. Germline V gene lookup returns CDR1 MNHEY and CDR2 SVGEGT. The CDR3 loop spans 18 amino acids. J was trimmed by 3 bases and V by 0 bases; bases with no gene match: 10. CDR3 amino acids: CASSYSGTGVVEDYGYTF. In DNA form, the CDR3 reads TGTGCCAGCAGTTACTCGGGGACAGGGGTCGTAGAAGACTATGGCTACACCTTC.

The chain uses TRBV19 and TRBJ2-2; no reliable D call. This CDR3 has 13 amino acids. V lost 5 bases and J lost 6, with 10 bases in between. The germline gives CDR1 LNHDA, CDR2 SQIVND (reference sequence). Written as DNA, the CDR3 is TGTGCCAGTAGTCCAGTCTTGGCCGGGGAGCTGTTTTTT. Its translation is CASSPVLAGELFF.

The V call is TRBV15, the J call TRBJ2-2, with a possible D match to TRBD2 (6 bases). The CDR3 loop spans 17 amino acids. Germline assignment: CDR1 LNHNV and CDR2 YYDKDF (reference sequence). V shed 9 bases and J shed 2 bases, with 22 bases lying between them. The CDR3 coding sequence is TGTGCCACGGGGGGTTATGGGACCGGGAAAAACACCGGGGAGCTGTTTTTT. It yields the protein CATGGYGTGKNTGELFF.

The gene calls are TRBV4-2 and TRBJ2-7; TRBD1 agrees at 7 bases. The ends lost 4 bases at V and 7 bases at J; junction bases unmatched: 34. In germline, CDR1 is LGHNA, CDR2 YNFKEQ. There are 22 residues in the CDR3. In DNA, the CDR3 is TGTGCCAGCAGCCCAAGGATGGGGTCGTTGGCTCTCGGCGGACAGGAGTCAGGAGAGCAGTACGTC. It is translated as CASSPRMGSLALGGQESGEQYV.

This rearrangement joins TRBV15 to TRBJ2-5; D gene unclear. Germline V lookup: CDR1 LNHNV, CDR2 YYDKDF (reference sequence). V was clipped by 1 base and J by 5 bases, with 5 bases between them. The CDR3 extends over 12 amino acids. CDR3 residues: CATSRAYETQYF. Written as DNA, the CDR3 is TGTGCCACCAGCAGAGCGTACGAGACCCAGTACTTC.

This clone was counted once. V is TRBV5-5 and J is TRBJ2-7; D is possibly TRBD1 or TRBD2 (5 bases each). The CDR3 length is 18 residues. Trimming shortened V by 0 bases and J by 7 bases, and 26 bases separated the two germline ends. Per the germline V gene, CDR1 is SGHKS and CDR2 is YYEKEE (reference sequence). Written as DNA, the CDR3 is TGTGCCAGCAGCTTGGCCGGTCTAGAAGGCGCAAACAGGAGGGAGCAGTACGTC. It specifies CASSLAGLEGANRREQYV.

This clone showed up just once. The chain recombines TRBV7-9 with TRBJ1-6; D uncertain. Between the trimmed V and J ends, which lost 4 bases and 5 bases, there was a span of 18 bases. The length of the CDR3 is 17 residues. Germline V gene data show CDR1 as SEHNR and CDR2 as FQNEAQ (reference sequence). CDR3 sequence (DNA): TGTGCCAGCAGCTACACTTACGGCCCCGAAAATAATTCACCCCTCCACTTT. Its protein product is CASSYTYGPENNSPLHF.